The 29 T cell receptor beta chains reported below all come from one sample, sequenced in a study of T cells in Graves' hyperthyroidism and ophthalmopathy. Regions amplified from RNA transcripts were the TCR beta CDR3 regions. The HTBI primer set was used in a first-round RT-PCR of the TCR CDR3. TCRdb independently ran MiXCR on the multiplex PCR reads; one entry per CDR3 protein. This table has some 270,000 distinct CDR3 sequences, more than 10% appearing once. The sample comprised blood. The source of these receptors is a woman aged 30 to 39 with Graves' hyperthyroidism that later progressed to Graves' ophthalmopathy.

This clonotype has at least ten counts. The rearrangement joins TRBV12-3 or TRBV12-4 to TRBJ1-1, with D possibly matching TRBD1 (5 bases). This CDR3 has 13 residues. Trimming shortened V by 4 bases and J by 3 bases, and 9 bases separated the two germline ends. This CDR3 reads CASSSSGYTEAFF. The CDR3 DNA reads as TGTGCCAGCAGTTCGTCAGGGTACACTGAAGCTTTCTTT.

The chain uses TRBV19 and TRBJ2-7, with a possible D match to TRBD2 (6 bases). The germline gives CDR1 LNHDA, CDR2 SQIVND (reference sequence). Deletions cut 6 bases from V and 3 bases from J, with 12 bases between. The CDR3 sequence is 13 residues long. This chain's CDR3 is CASSLGGVYEQYF. The CDR3 DNA is TGTGCCAGTAGCCTGGGCGGGGTCTACGAGCAGTACTTC. Filled out from reference TRBV19 and TRBJ2-7, the complete variable domain reads DGGITQSPKYLFRKEGQNVTLSCEQNLNHDAMYWYRQDPGQGLRLIYYSQIVNDFQKGDIAEGYSVSREKKESFPLTVTSAQKNPTAFYLCASSLGGVYEQYFGPGTRLTVT.

This chain links TRBV5-4 with TRBJ1-6; perhaps TRBD1 as D (6 bases). This CDR3 has 14 residues. Trimming cost V 2 bases and J 6 bases, with 9 bases left between them. Looked up from germline, CDR1 is SGHNT and CDR2 is YYREEE (reference sequence). CDR3 DNA: TGTGCCAGCAGCTTACACAGGGTTAATTCACCCCTCCACTTT. Protein: CASSLHRVNSPLHF.

This clonotype was found many times. The chain links TRBV6-2 or TRBV6-3 to TRBJ2-1; D call uncertain. This CDR3 comprises 12 residues. The germline CDR1 and CDR2 sequences are MNHEY and SVGEGT. The V gene lost 10 bases and the J gene lost 1 base, with 8 bases spanning the gap. The CDR3 sequence: CATGESYNEQFF. DNA for the CDR3: TGTGCCACCGGTGAATCCTACAATGAGCAGTTCTTC.

The sample holds a few counts of this clonotype. A much larger clonotype is one base distant, so this may be a read error. J is TRBJ2-1 and V is TRBV3-1, with 10 nucleotides matching TRBD2. Looked up from germline, CDR1 is LGHDT and CDR2 is YNNKEL (reference sequence). The CDR3 has 16 amino acids. With 4 bases clipped from V and 4 bases from J, the junction kept 7 bases outside the gene matches. The CDR3 loop reads CASSRRGLAEYNEQFF. CDR3 coding DNA: TGTGCCAGCAGCCGACGAGGACTAGCGGAGTACAATGAGCAGTTCTTC.

This clonotype has a count of ten or more. The chain carries TRBV6-2 or TRBV6-3 and TRBJ1-1, with 10 nucleotides matching TRBD1. V lost 10 bases to trimming and J lost 4 bases; unmatched junction nucleotides: 12. There are 15 residues in the CDR3. Per germline, CDR1 MNHEY and CDR2 SVGEGT. Written as DNA, the CDR3 is TGTGCCACGAATTTGGGACAGGGGCGGAGCACTGAAGCTTTCTTT. Translating gives CATNLGQGRSTEAFF.

This clonotype was observed at least ten times. The chain joins TRBV7-2 to TRBJ1-5; weak D call: TRBD1 (5 bases). Germline loops: CDR1 SGHTA, CDR2 FQGNSA. V gave up 5 bases and J gave up 9 bases, with 17 bases separating them. This CDR3 comprises 14 residues. The DNA of the CDR3 is TGTGCCAGCAGCCCCCTGGGGGACGAGGCGCCCCAGCATTTT. Protein: CASSPLGDEAPQHF. Drawing the rest from reference TRBV7-2 and TRBJ1-5, the complete variable domain is GAGVSQSPSNKVTEKGKDVELRCDPISGHTALYWYRQSLGQGLEFLIYFQGNSAPDKSGLPSDRFSAERTGGSVSTLTIQRTQQEDSAVYLCASSPLGDEAPQHFGDGTRLSIL.

The chain is built from TRBV20-1 and TRBJ2-3, with D tentatively TRBD2 (6 bases). This CDR3 region has 16 residues. Trimming pared 5 bases from V and 5 bases from J, leaving 23 bases between. Germline V lookup: CDR1 DFQATT, CDR2 SNEGSKA (reference sequence). The CDR3 DNA sequence: TGCAGTGCTTCACCCCAGGGTAGCGGCGATATAGATACGCAGTATTTT. As protein: CSASPQGSGDIDTQYF.

The rearrangement uses TRBV3-1 and TRBJ1-5; maybe TRBD1 (5 bases). The CDR3 sequence is 14 residues long. Trimming removed 5 bases at V and 6 bases at J, with 14 bases between. Germline V gene sequence: CDR1 LGHDT, CDR2 YNNKEL (reference sequence). The CDR3 DNA sequence: TGTGCCAGCAGCTTCGGGGGGAGAGGTCAGCCCCAGCATTTT. This codes for CASSFGGRGQPQHF.

This clonotype was picked up many times. This chain links TRBV27 with TRBJ2-7; tentative D call: TRBD1 (5 bases). The germline CDR1 and CDR2 sequences are MNHEY and SMNVEV (reference sequence). The CDR3 is 15 residues long. The germline V and J ends were trimmed by 5 bases and 3 bases, with 17 bases remaining between them. This CDR3 is CASSTPGPTGYEQYF. The CDR3 DNA reads TGTGCCAGCAGTACCCCGGGCCCAACAGGCTACGAGCAGTACTTC.

This clonotype showed up many times. The V call is TRBV30, the J call TRBJ2-5; a weak D match, TRBD2 (5 bases). The CDR3 sequence is 12 residues long. Germline lookup yields CDR1 GTSNPN and CDR2 SVGIG (reference sequence). With 1 base removed from V and 5 bases from J, the gap between germline ends came to 8 bases. The CDR3 reads CAWSGTWETQYF. For the CDR3, the DNA is TGTGCCTGGAGTGGGACTTGGGAGACCCAGTACTTC. Full variable domain (remainder filled in from reference TRBV30 and TRBJ2-5): SQTIHQWPATLVQPVGSPLSLECTVEGTSNPNLYWYRQAAGRGLQLLFYSVGIGQISSEVPQNLSASRPQDRQFILSSKKLLLSDSGFYLCAWSGTWETQYFGPGTRLLVL.

This clonotype has at least ten counts. This chain connects TRBV6-1 to TRBJ2-1; TRBD2 matches at 10 bases. J gave up 8 bases and V 6 bases, and 1 base lay outside the gene matches. Germline CDR1 and CDR2: MNHNS and SASEGT. CDR3 length: 12 amino acids. The CDR3 region has the DNA TGTGCCAGCAGCGGACTAGCGGATGAGCAGTTCTTC. Protein: CASSGLADEQFF.

This clonotype was detected ten times or more. This chain connects TRBV18 to TRBJ2-7; D is unclear. This CDR3 spans 13 amino acids. CDR1 is KGHSH, CDR2 LQKENI, per germline. The V end lost 0 bases, the J end lost 6 bases, and 9 bases lay between the germline ends. CDR3 sequence (DNA): TGTGCCAGCTCACCACCCGCGGATCTCGAGCAGTACTTC. Protein sequence: CASSPPADLEQYF.

The CDR3 loop is CASSGVGSGMMDTQYF. The CDR3 DNA follows: TGTGCCAGCAGTGGAGTCGGGTCAGGGATGATGGATACGCAGTATTTT. The chain carries TRBV12-3 or TRBV12-4 and TRBJ2-3; the D gene is possibly TRBD1 (5 bases). Trimming left V 5 bases short and J 6 bases short, with 21 bases between. The CDR3 runs 16 residues.

Points on this clonotype: A much larger clone sits a single nucleotide away, making a read error possible. The chain has TRBV4-3 and TRBJ2-3; D not resolved. Germline V lookup: CDR1 LGHNA, CDR2 YSLEER. This CDR3 comprises 15 residues. CDR3 nucleotides: TGCGCCAGCAGCCAAGATCGGCAGCTTGGAGATGCGCAGTATTTT. It is translated as CASSQDRQLGDAQYF.

This clonotype has at least ten counts. The V and J genes are TRBV7-2 and TRBJ1-1, with TRBD1 as a possible D gene (5 bases). Germline lookup yields CDR1 SGHTA and CDR2 FQGNSA. V dropped 5 bases and J dropped 0 bases, with 10 bases sitting between them. The CDR3 length is 14 residues. The CDR3 is CASSRGAMNTEAFF. The CDR3 DNA is TGTGCCAGCAGCCGAGGGGCCATGAACACTGAAGCTTTCTTT.

This clonotype was picked up many times. The chain combines TRBV28 with TRBJ2-2, with 7 bases matching TRBD1. After removal of 4 bases from V and 0 bases from J, the junction contained 5 bases not matched to a gene. Germline CDR1 MDHEN, CDR2 SYDVKM. The CDR3 is 16 residues long. CDR3 in amino acids: CASSSPGGPNTGELFF. Written as DNA, the CDR3 is TGTGCCAGCAGTTCTCCAGGGGGTCCGAACACCGGGGAGCTGTTTTTT.

This clonotype was seen repeatedly, ten times or more. The genes are TRBV20-1 and TRBJ2-2; tentatively, D is TRBD1 or TRBD2 (7 bases each). The CDR3 length is 14 residues. Trimming took 3 bases from V and 3 from J, leaving 11 bases between them. The germline CDR1 and CDR2 sequences are DFQATT and SNEGSKA (reference sequence). The CDR3 DNA reads as TGCAGTGCTAGTCAGGGGGGGCACACCGGGGAGCTGTTTTTT. It yields the protein CSASQGGHTGELFF.

There are many counts of this clonotype. The chain carries TRBV7-2 and TRBJ2-3; perhaps TRBD2 as D (7 bases). Germline values: CDR1 SGHTA, CDR2 FQGNSA. With 1 base removed from V and 0 bases from J, the gap between germline ends came to 14 bases. The CDR3 is made up of 17 amino acids. CDR3 DNA sequence: TGTGCCAGCAGCTTAGGGGCGGCGGGGGCGAGCACAGATACGCAGTATTTT. Amino acids: CASSLGAAGASTDTQYF.

The sample holds many counts of this clonotype. One end of the junction does not line up with germline, which may come from a read error. The chain employs TRBV27 and TRBJ2-1; weak D call: TRBD1 (5 bases). CDR3 length: 11 amino acids. Germline values: CDR1 MNHEY, CDR2 SMNVEV (reference sequence). In DNA, the CDR3 is TGCGCCAGCAGCTCAGGGAATGAGCAGTTCTTC. This codes for CASSSGNEQFF.

This clonotype was detected ten times or more. The chain uses TRBV6-1 and TRBJ2-2; weak D call: TRBD2 (5 bases). Germline V gene sequence: CDR1 MNHNS, CDR2 SASEGT. The CDR3 has 18 residues. Trimming cost V 2 bases and J 4 bases, with 20 bases left between them. The CDR3: CASSEPRVDGVLTGELFF. The CDR3 nucleotides are TGTGCCAGCAGTGAACCGAGAGTTGACGGGGTGCTCACCGGGGAGCTGTTTTTT.

This clonotype was recorded many times. This chain joins TRBV11-2 and TRBJ2-3, with 7 nucleotides matching TRBD2. Germline CDR1 SGHAT, CDR2 FQNNGV. This CDR3 comprises 15 residues. The V gene end was trimmed by 6 bases and the J gene end by 2 bases; junction bases not matched to a gene: 8. The CDR3 loop is CASRFGGFNTDTQYF. For the CDR3, the DNA is TGTGCCAGCAGGTTCGGGGGGTTTAACACAGATACGCAGTATTTT.

This clonotype was observed many times. The chain uses TRBV18 and TRBJ2-2; D possibly corresponds to TRBD2 (6 bases). Germline V gene lookup returns CDR1 KGHSH and CDR2 LQKENI. CDR3 size: 15 residues. V was cut by 1 base and J by 6 bases, with 12 bases left in between. The CDR3 DNA reads TGTGCCAGCTCACCACGCGGGATCGGGGCCGGGGAGCTGTTTTTT. Translated, it gives CASSPRGIGAGELFF.

This clonotype was recorded at least ten times. V and J are TRBV28 and TRBJ2-7, with unresolved D. Germline V lookup: CDR1 MDHEN, CDR2 SYDVKM. V lost 8 bases to trimming and J lost 4 bases, with 30 bases between them. The CDR3 extends over 18 amino acids. For the CDR3, the DNA is TGTGCCAGCGTGATAAGGGAAGCGACCGACGCCCCCTCGTACGAGCAGTACTTC. This sequence encodes CASVIREATDAPSYEQYF.

This clonotype came up many times. This chain uses TRBV15 with TRBJ2-1; the match to TRBD2 covers 8 bases. J gave up 0 bases and V 0 bases, and 10 bases lay outside the gene matches. Looked up from germline, CDR1 is LNHNV and CDR2 is YYDKDF (reference sequence). The CDR3 has 19 residues. The DNA for the CDR3 is TGTGCCACCAGCAGAGATCTAGCGGGTTCCCTTAGCTCCTACAATGAGCAGTTCTTC. Translating it yields CATSRDLAGSLSSYNEQFF.

Many counts were recorded for this clonotype. V usage is TRBV29-1 and J usage is TRBJ2-1; 8 positions match TRBD1. Unmatched junction bases numbered 8, after V lost 3 bases and J lost 7 bases. The CDR3 sequence is 14 residues long. Per the germline V gene, CDR1 is SQVTM and CDR2 is ANQGSEA. The CDR3 coding sequence is TGCAGCGTTGACTTTGACAGGGGACCTAATGAGCAGTTCTTC. Protein product: CSVDFDRGPNEQFF.

This clonotype was picked up many times. The chain combines TRBV28 with TRBJ2-7; D is unresolved. The CDR3 consists of 13 residues. Trimming took 10 bases from V and 1 from J, leaving 14 bases between them. Germline CDR1 is MDHEN and CDR2 is SYDVKM. CDR3 sequence: CATSALNSYEQYF. As DNA, the CDR3 is TGTGCCACCTCAGCGCTTAATTCCTACGAGCAGTACTTC.

The chain is built from TRBV27 and TRBJ2-7; TRBD2 matches 14 bases. Trimming cost V 3 bases and J 3 bases; bases outside gene matches: 1. CDR3 length: 15 amino acids. CDR1 and CDR2 (germline): MNHEY, SMNVEV (reference sequence). CDR3 region: CASSFGTSGGYEQYF. DNA of the CDR3: TGTGCCAGCAGTTTCGGGACTAGCGGGGGCTACGAGCAGTACTTC.

This clonotype has a count of ten or more. The chain is built from TRBV12-3 or TRBV12-4 and TRBJ1-5; D gene uncertain. V lost 5 bases and J lost 5, with 10 bases in between. This CDR3 is built from 13 residues. The CDR3 DNA follows: TGTGCCAGCAGTCCTCCGACATATCAGCCCCAGCATTTT. Residues: CASSPPTYQPQHF.